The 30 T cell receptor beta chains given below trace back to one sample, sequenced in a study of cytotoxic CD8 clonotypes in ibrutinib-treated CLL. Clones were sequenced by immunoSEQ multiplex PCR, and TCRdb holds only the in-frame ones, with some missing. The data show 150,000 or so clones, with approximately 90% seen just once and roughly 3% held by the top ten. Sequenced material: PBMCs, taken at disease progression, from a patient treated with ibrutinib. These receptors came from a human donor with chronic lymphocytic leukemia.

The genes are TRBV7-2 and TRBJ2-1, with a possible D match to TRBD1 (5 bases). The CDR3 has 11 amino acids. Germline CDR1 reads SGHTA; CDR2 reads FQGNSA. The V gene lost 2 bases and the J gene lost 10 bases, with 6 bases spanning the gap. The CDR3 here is CASSLYREQFF. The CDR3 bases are TGTGCCAGCAGCTTATACAGGGAGCAGTTCTTC.

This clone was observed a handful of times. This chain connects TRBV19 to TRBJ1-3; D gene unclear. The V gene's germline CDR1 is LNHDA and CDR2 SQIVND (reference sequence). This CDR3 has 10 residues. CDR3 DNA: TGTGTGTCCGGTGCGAACACCATATATTTT. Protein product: CVSGANTIYF.

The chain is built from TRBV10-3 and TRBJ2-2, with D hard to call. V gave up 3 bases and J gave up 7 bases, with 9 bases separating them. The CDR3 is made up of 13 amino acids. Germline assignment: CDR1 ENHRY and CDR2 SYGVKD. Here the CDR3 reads CAISDRESGELFF. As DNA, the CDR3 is TGTGCCATCAGTGACCGAGAGAGCGGGGAGCTGTTTTTT.

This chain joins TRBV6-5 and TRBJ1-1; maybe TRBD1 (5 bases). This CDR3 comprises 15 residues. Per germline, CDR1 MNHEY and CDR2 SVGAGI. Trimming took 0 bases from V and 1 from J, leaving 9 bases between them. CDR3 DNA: TGTGCCAGCAGTTACTCAAGTGACAGGAACACTGAAGCTTTCTTT. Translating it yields CASSYSSDRNTEAFF.

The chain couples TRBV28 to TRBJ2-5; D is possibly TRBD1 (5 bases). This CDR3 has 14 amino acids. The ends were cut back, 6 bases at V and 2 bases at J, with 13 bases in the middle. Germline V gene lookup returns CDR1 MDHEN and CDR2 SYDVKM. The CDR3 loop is CASRGTDTQETQYF. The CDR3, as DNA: TGTGCCAGCAGGGGAACGGACACACAAGAGACCCAGTACTTC.

The CDR3 loop is CASRLVSGGSGSGTDTQYF. CDR3 bases: TGTGCAAGTCGCTTAGTCTCAGGCGGGAGCGGGAGCGGCACAGATACGCAGTATTTT. The chain links TRBV12-2 to TRBJ2-3; the table's D call, TRBD2, has no DNA check behind it. TRBV12-2 is a pseudogene segment. The CDR3 covers 19 residues.

Written as DNA, the CDR3 is TGTGCCAGCAGTGGTCGGACTAGTCGCACAGATACGCAGTATTTT. It translates to CASSGRTSRTDTQYF. The rearrangement links TRBV2 to TRBJ2-3, with 7 positions matching TRBD2. The V gene end was trimmed by 4 bases and the J gene end by 1 base; junction bases not matched to a gene: 5. Germline V gene data show CDR1 as SNHLY and CDR2 as FYNNEI. The CDR3 runs 15 residues.

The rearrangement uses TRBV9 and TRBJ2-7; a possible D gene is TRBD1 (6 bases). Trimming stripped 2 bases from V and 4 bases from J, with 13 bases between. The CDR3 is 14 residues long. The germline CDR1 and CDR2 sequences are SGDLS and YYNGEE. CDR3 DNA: TGTGCCAGCAGCGTTGTCTCAGGGGCGTACGAGCAGTACTTC. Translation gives CASSVVSGAYEQYF.

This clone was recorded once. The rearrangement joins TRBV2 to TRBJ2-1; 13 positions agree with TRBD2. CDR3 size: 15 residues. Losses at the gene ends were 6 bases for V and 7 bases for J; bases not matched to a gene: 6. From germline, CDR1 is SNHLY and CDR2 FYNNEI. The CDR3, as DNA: TGTGCCAGCAGGCCGAGGACTAGCGGGAGTAATGAGCAGTTCTTC. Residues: CASRPRTSGSNEQFF.

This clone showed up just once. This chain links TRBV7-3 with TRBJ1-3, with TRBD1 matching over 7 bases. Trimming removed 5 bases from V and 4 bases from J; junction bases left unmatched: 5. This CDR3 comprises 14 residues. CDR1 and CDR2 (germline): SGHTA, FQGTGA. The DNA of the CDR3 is TGTGCCAGCAGCCAGGGGACAGCAGGAAACACCATATATTTT. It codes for CASSQGTAGNTIYF.

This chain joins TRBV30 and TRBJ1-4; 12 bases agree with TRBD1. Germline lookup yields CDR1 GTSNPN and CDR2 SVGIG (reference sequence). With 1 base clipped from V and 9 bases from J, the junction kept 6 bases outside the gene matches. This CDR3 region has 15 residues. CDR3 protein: CAWSAGTGGPQKLFF. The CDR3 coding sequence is TGTGCCTGGAGTGCGGGGACAGGGGGCCCTCAAAAACTGTTTTTT.

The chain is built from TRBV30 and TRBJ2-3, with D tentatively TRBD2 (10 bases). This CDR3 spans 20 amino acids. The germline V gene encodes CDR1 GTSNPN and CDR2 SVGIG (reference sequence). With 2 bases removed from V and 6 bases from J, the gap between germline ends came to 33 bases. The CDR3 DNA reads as TGTGCCTGGAGTTCATCGAACAGGGGGCGGCTAGCGGGAGTGGCCGATACGCAGTATTTT. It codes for CAWSSSNRGRLAGVADTQYF. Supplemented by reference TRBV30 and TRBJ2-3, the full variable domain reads SQTIHQWPATLVQPVGSPLSLECTVEGTSNPNLYWYRQAAGRGLQLLFYSVGIGQISSEVPQNLSASRPQDRQFILSSKKLLLSDSGFYLCAWSSSNRGRLAGVADTQYFGPGTRLTVL.

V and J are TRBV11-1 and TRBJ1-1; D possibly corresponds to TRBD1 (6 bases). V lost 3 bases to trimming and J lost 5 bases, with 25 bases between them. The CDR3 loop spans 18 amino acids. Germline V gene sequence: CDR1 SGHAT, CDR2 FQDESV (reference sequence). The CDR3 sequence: CASSFHVRGGRRYTEAFF. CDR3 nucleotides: TGTGCCAGCAGCTTTCACGTGCGCGGGGGGCGTAGATATACTGAAGCTTTCTTT.

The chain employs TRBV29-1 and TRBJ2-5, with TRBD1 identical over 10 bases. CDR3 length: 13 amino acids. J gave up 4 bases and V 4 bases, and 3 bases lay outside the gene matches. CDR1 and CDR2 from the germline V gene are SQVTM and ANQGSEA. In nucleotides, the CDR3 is TGCAGCGTTGTGACAGGGGGCCCAGAGACCCAGTACTTC. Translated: CSVVTGGPETQYF.

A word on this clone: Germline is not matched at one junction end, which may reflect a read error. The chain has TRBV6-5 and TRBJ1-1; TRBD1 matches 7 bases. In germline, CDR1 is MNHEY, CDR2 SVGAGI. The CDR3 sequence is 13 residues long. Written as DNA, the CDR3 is TGTGCCAGCCTCCAGACAGGGAACACTGTAGCTTTCTTT. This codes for CASLQTGNTVAFF.

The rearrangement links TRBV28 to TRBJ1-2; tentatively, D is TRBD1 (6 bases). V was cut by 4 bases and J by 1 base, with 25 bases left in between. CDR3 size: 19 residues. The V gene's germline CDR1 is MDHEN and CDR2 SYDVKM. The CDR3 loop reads CASSSNRLAGTRGNYGYTF. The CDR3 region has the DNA TGTGCCAGCAGTTCAAACCGGTTGGCCGGGACAAGGGGTAACTATGGCTACACCTTC.

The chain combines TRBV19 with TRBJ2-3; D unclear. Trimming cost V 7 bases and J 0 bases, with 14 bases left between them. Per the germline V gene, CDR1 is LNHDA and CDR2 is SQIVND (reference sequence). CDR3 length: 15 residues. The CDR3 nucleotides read TGTGCCAGTACTTCCGGTCGGCTTAGCACAGATACGCAGTATTTT. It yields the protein CASTSGRLSTDTQYF.

The CDR3 bases are TGCGCCAGCATCGGACATAACTACGAGCAGTACTTC. As protein: CASIGHNYEQYF. V gene TRBV4-1 combines with J gene TRBJ2-5, with a possible D match to TRBD1 (5 bases). The J call could be wrong; TRBJ2-7 is a better fit for the DNA end. This CDR3 contains 12 residues. CDR1 and CDR2 from the germline V gene are MGHRA and YSYEKL.

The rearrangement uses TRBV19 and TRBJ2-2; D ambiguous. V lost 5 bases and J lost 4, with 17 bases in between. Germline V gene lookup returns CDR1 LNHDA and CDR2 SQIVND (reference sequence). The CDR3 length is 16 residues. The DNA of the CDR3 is TGTGCCAGTAGTTTGTCCGGCTTCGTGGTCACCGGGGAGCTGTTTTTT. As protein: CASSLSGFVVTGELFF.

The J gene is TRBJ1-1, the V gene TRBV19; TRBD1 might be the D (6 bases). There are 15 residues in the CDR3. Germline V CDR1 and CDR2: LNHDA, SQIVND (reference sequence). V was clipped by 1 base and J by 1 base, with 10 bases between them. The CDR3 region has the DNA TGTGCCAGTAGTATAGGGAGCAGGGGGAACACTGAAGCTTTCTTT. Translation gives CASSIGSRGNTEAFF.

CDR3 nucleotide sequence: TGCAGCGGGGGGACTAGCGGGGAGTGGGGCTACAATGAGCAGTTCTTC. As protein: CSGGTSGEWGYNEQFF. V usage is TRBV29-1 and J usage is TRBJ2-1; TRBD2 aligns across 13 bases. The J segment lost 3 bases and the V segment lost 7 bases, leaving 9 bases of the junction unmatched. CDR3 length equals 16 residues. CDR1 and CDR2 (germline): SQVTM, ANQGSEA.

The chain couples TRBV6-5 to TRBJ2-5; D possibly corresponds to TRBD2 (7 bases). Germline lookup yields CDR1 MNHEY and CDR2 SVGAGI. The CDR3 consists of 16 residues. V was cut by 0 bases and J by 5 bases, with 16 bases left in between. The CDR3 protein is CASSYSNPRGGETQYF. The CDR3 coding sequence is TGTGCCAGCAGTTACTCGAACCCTAGGGGGGGGGAGACCCAGTACTTC.

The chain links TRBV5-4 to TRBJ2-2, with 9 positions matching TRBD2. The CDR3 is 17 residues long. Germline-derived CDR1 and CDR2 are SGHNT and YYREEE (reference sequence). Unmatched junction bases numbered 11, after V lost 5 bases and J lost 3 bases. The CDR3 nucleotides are TGTGCCAGCAGACCCACGAGGCGGGAGGGCGACACCGGGGAGCTGTTTTTT. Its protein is CASRPTRREGDTGELFF.

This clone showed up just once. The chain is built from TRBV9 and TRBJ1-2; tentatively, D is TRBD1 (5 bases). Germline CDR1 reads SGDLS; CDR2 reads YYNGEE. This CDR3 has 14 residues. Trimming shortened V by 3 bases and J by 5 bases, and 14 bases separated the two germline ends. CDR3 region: CASSDTGTRYGYTF. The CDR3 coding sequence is TGTGCCAGCAGCGATACCGGGACGCGGTATGGCTACACCTTC.

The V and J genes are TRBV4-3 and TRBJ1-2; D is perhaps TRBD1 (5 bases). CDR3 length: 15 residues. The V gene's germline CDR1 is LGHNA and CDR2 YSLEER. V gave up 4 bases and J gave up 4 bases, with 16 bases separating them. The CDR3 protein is CASSRSRDSSYGYTF. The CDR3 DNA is TGCGCCAGCAGCCGAAGCCGGGACTCAAGCTATGGCTACACCTTC.

The CDR3 coding sequence is TGTGCCAGCACCGAAAGCGATGGGATGTTGAAGGGCTACACCTTC. Protein sequence: CASTESDGMLKGYTF. The V gene is TRBV6-5, the J gene TRBJ1-2, with D unresolved. Between the trimmed V and J ends, which lost 7 bases and 8 bases, there was a span of 23 bases. The CDR3 loop spans 15 amino acids. The germline gives CDR1 MNHEY, CDR2 SVGAGI.

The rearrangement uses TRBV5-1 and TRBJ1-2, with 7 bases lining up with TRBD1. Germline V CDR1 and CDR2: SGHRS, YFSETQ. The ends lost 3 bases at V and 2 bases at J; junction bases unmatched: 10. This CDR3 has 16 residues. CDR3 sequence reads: CASSSARQGLNYGYTF. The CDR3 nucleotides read TGCGCCAGCAGCTCGGCCCGACAGGGTTTAAACTATGGCTACACCTTC.

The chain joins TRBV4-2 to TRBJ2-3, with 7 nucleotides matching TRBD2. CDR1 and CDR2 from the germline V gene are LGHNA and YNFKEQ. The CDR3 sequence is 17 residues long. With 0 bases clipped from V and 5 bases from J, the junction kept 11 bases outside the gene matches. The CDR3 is CASSQEAAGEGRDTQYF. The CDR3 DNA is TGTGCCAGCAGCCAAGAAGCGGCGGGAGAAGGGAGAGATACGCAGTATTTT.

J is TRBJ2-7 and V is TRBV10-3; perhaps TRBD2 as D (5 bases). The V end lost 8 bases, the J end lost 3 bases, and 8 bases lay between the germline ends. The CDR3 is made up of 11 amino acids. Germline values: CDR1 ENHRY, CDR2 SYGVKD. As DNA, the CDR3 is TGTGCCATCCGGGATAACTACGAGCAGTACTTC. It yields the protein CAIRDNYEQYF.

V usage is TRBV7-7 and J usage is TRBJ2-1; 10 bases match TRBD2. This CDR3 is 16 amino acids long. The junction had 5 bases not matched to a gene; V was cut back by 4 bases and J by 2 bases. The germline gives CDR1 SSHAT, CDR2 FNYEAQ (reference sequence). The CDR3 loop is CASSWGLARTYNEQFF. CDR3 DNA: TGTGCCAGCAGCTGGGGACTAGCGCGAACCTACAATGAGCAGTTCTTC.